Below are 17 T cell receptor beta chains sequenced from a single sample in a study of spatial heterogeneity in lung cancer. Time point given: sample taken at primary tumor resection. Each CDR3 protein is one row after TCRdb ran MiXCR on the 5' RACE reads. The profile shows about 12,000 distinct CDR3 sequences, around 4.1% of them singletons. Sequences were derived from PBMCs, sampled at surgery. The receptors were sampled from a male donor with early-stage non-small cell lung cancer.

This clonotype was detected many times. The chain combines TRBV7-9 with TRBJ2-2, with TRBD2 matching over 10 bases. The germline gives CDR1 SEHNR, CDR2 FQNEAQ (reference sequence). This CDR3 contains 15 residues. The junction had 5 bases not matched to a gene; V was cut back by 5 bases and J by 5 bases. The CDR3 DNA reads as TGTGCCAGCAGCCATAGCGGGAGGCGTACCGGGGAGCTGTTTTTT. Its translation is CASSHSGRRTGELFF.

The sample holds many counts of this clonotype. V is TRBV2 and J is TRBJ1-4; 7 positions agree with TRBD1. With V trimmed by 6 bases and J by 12 bases, 4 bases remained unmatched. CDR3 length: 11 residues. CDR1 and CDR2 from the germline V gene are SNHLY and FYNNEI. CDR3 nucleotides: TGTGCCAGCAGGAACACAGGGGAACTGTTTTTT. Translated, it gives CASRNTGELFF.

Many counts were recorded for this clonotype. V and J are TRBV24-1 and TRBJ2-1; weak D call: TRBD1 (6 bases). Trimming took off 2 bases at V and 8 bases at J, with 18 bases between the two ends. Germline CDR1 reads KGHDR; CDR2 reads SFDVKD. The CDR3 length is 16 residues. This CDR3 is CATSDSGPQGYDEQFF. The CDR3 DNA reads as TGTGCCACCAGTGATTCGGGACCGCAGGGGTACGATGAGCAGTTCTTC.

This clonotype came up many times. This chain links TRBV28 with TRBJ2-7; D ambiguous. With 3 bases removed from V and 5 bases from J, the gap between germline ends came to 8 bases. The CDR3 has 12 residues. Germline lookup yields CDR1 MDHEN and CDR2 SYDVKM. CDR3 amino acids: CASSFGVDEQYF. CDR3 bases: TGTGCCAGCAGTTTCGGCGTGGACGAGCAGTACTTC.

Relative to its sample, this clonotype is medium-sized. J is TRBJ2-1 and V is TRBV7-2; D is undetermined. Trimming cost V 1 base and J 6 bases, with 7 bases left between them. Germline loops: CDR1 SGHTA, CDR2 FQGNSA. This CDR3 spans 13 amino acids. The CDR3 loop reads CASSLGQFNEQFF. The CDR3 DNA sequence: TGTGCCAGCAGCTTAGGGCAGTTCAATGAGCAGTTCTTC. The full variable domain, its missing parts supplied by reference TRBV7-2 and TRBJ2-1, is GAGVSQSPSNKVTEKGKDVELRCDPISGHTALYWYRQSLGQGLEFLIYFQGNSAPDKSGLPSDRFSAERTGGSVSTLTIQRTQQEDSAVYLCASSLGQFNEQFFGPGTRLTVL.

This clonotype has ten or more counts. The rearrangement uses TRBV28 and TRBJ2-3; D remains unclear. The CDR3 loop spans 12 amino acids. V shed 8 bases and J shed 11 bases, with 17 bases lying between them. Germline V CDR1 and CDR2: MDHEN, SYDVKM. The DNA for the CDR3 is TGTGCCAGCGAGACCGTAGGCGGTAGGCAGTATTTT. Protein: CASETVGGRQYF.

This clonotype was picked up many times. This chain connects TRBV4-1 to TRBJ1-1; TRBD1 might be the D (5 bases). Looked up from germline, CDR1 is MGHRA and CDR2 is YSYEKL. This CDR3 is built from 16 residues. V gave up 4 bases and J gave up 4 bases, with 19 bases separating them. CDR3: CASSPGGRRRVTEAFF. CDR3 coding DNA: TGCGCCAGCAGCCCAGGAGGCCGGCGCAGGGTCACTGAAGCTTTCTTT.

This clonotype was seen ten or more times. The V call is TRBV28, the J call TRBJ2-3; unclear D gene. Deletions cut 5 bases from V and 0 bases from J, with 9 bases between. This CDR3 is built from 14 residues. Germline CDR1 and CDR2: MDHEN and SYDVKM. CDR3 loop: CASSPRWSTDTQYF. CDR3 coding DNA: TGTGCCAGCAGTCCTCGGTGGAGCACAGATACGCAGTATTTT.

At least ten counts were recorded for this clonotype. V usage is TRBV5-6 and J usage is TRBJ2-5; perhaps TRBD1 as D (6 bases). The CDR3 consists of 14 residues. Trimming left V 0 bases short and J 4 bases short, with 10 bases between. Germline V CDR1 and CDR2: SGHDT, YYEEEE. The CDR3 bases are TGTGCCAGCAGCTTGGCGTTAGGGGGAGAGACCCAGTACTTC. It codes for CASSLALGGETQYF. The whole variable domain, remainder taken from reference TRBV5-6 and TRBJ2-5, is DAGVTQSPTHLIKTRGQQVTLRCSPKSGHDTVSWYQQALGQGPQFIFQYYEEEERQRGNFPDRFSGHQFPNYSSELNVNALLLGDSALYLCASSLALGGETQYFGPGTRLLVL.

This clonotype has at least ten counts. The gene calls are TRBV7-9 and TRBJ2-5, with 8 bases aligning to TRBD2. Germline V lookup: CDR1 SEHNR, CDR2 FQNEAQ (reference sequence). The CDR3 runs to 17 residues. V trimming: 5 bases; J trimming: 1 base; junction bases outside the gene matches: 12. CDR3 DNA sequence: TGTGCCAGCAGCCCGACCCGACTAGCGATTAGCCAAGAGACCCAGTACTTC. It yields the protein CASSPTRLAISQETQYF.

This clonotype was counted many times. The chain joins TRBV11-2 to TRBJ2-2, with D uncertain. Germline values: CDR1 SGHAT, CDR2 FQNNGV. V was shortened by 2 bases and J by 1 base, with 8 bases between the two germline ends. The CDR3 is 15 amino acids. In DNA, the CDR3 is TGTGCCAGCAGCTTAATAGGGTGGAACACCGGGGAGCTGTTTTTT. It yields the protein CASSLIGWNTGELFF.

Many counts were recorded for this clonotype. The CDR3 reads CASSAEGWQGTDTQYF. CDR3 bases: TGTGCCAGCAGCGCAGAAGGTTGGCAGGGCACAGATACGCAGTATTTT. The chain has TRBV9 and TRBJ2-3; D unresolved. The CDR3 runs 16 residues. V was cut by 3 bases and J by 1 base, with 15 bases left in between. Germline assignment: CDR1 SGDLS and CDR2 YYNGEE.

This clonotype was detected ten times or more. The chain employs TRBV28 and TRBJ2-7; tentatively, D is TRBD2 (6 bases). Trimming took off 6 bases at V and 2 bases at J, with 14 bases between the two ends. The germline gives CDR1 MDHEN, CDR2 SYDVKM. This CDR3 is 14 amino acids long. This chain's CDR3 is CASSLATVTYEQYF. DNA for the CDR3: TGTGCCAGCAGCCTAGCGACAGTAACCTACGAGCAGTACTTC.

In this sample, this clonotype turned up many times. This chain joins TRBV19 and TRBJ2-5; no reliable D call. The germline CDR1 and CDR2 sequences are LNHDA and SQIVND (reference sequence). The CDR3 contains 14 residues. V gave up 3 bases and J gave up 7 bases, with 15 bases separating them. In DNA, the CDR3 is TGTGCCAGTAGTATCCCCGGCGGTCCAGGGACCCAGTACTTC. It translates to CASSIPGGPGTQYF.

This clonotype was counted ten times or more. V usage is TRBV24-1 and J usage is TRBJ1-5, with 9 bases fitting TRBD1. Germline CDR1 is KGHDR and CDR2 is SFDVKD. V shed 10 bases, J shed 3 bases, and the junction held 9 bases outside the gene matches. This CDR3 comprises 15 residues. The CDR3 region is CATGTRTGDNQPQHF. The CDR3 DNA reads as TGTGCCACTGGGACTCGGACAGGGGACAATCAGCCCCAGCATTTT.

This chain connects TRBV4-1 to TRBJ2-4; TRBD1 matches 8 bases. J lost 4 bases, V lost 2 bases, and 10 bases had no gene match. This CDR3 comprises 17 residues. Germline V gene lookup returns CDR1 MGHRA and CDR2 YSYEKL. For the CDR3, the DNA is TGCGCCAGCAGCCAACAAACAGGACAGGGTAAAAAAAACATTCAGTACTTC. Translating gives CASSQQTGQGKKNIQYF.

Many counts were recorded for this clonotype. The V and J genes are TRBV7-2 and TRBJ2-1; TRBD2 matches at 7 bases. Germline CDR1 is SGHTA and CDR2 is FQGNSA. Germline trimming cut 3 bases from V and 4 bases from J; bases unmatched to any gene: 0. The CDR3 loop spans 13 amino acids. CDR3 sequence (DNA): TGTGCCAGCAGCTTGGGACTATACAATGAGCAGTTCTTC. As protein: CASSLGLYNEQFF.